The 5 T cell receptor beta chains given below trace back to one sample, sequenced in a study of blood T cell repertoires in COVID-19. The assay was immunoSEQ multiplex PCR, and TCRdb's table has in-frame clones only and misses some. The sample shows 60,000 or so clones, over 80% of them seen only once. Specimen: peripheral blood. All receptors derive from a man under 40 with COVID-19, enrolled during active disease.

The V and J genes are TRBV5-1 and TRBJ2-5; D is unresolved. V was shortened by 4 bases and J by 2 bases, with 15 bases between the two germline ends. Germline assignment: CDR1 SGHRS and CDR2 YFSETQ. This CDR3 is built from 15 residues. The CDR3: CASSPETSWQETQYF. As DNA, the CDR3 is TGCGCCAGCAGCCCCGAAACCAGTTGGCAAGAGACCCAGTACTTC.

The rearrangement uses TRBV11-2 and TRBJ1-2; maybe TRBD1 (5 bases). The V gene lost 5 bases and the J gene lost 2 bases, with 15 bases spanning the gap. In germline, CDR1 is SGHAT, CDR2 FQNNGV. CDR3 length: 15 amino acids. CDR3 sequence (DNA): TGTGCCAGCAGCCCGGGGGGGACCTCCAACTATGGCTACACCTTC. Translation: CASSPGGTSNYGYTF.

The rearrangement links TRBV15 to TRBJ2-2; D ambiguous. Germline CDR1 is LNHNV and CDR2 is YYDKDF (reference sequence). The CDR3 is 13 residues long. V lost 0 bases, J lost 11 bases, and 10 bases lay in between. For the CDR3, the DNA is TGTGCCACCAGCAGAGATCCTAACCAAGAGCTGTTTTTT. It specifies CATSRDPNQELFF. Drawing the rest from reference TRBV15 and TRBJ2-2, the complete variable domain is DAMVIQNPRYQVTQFGKPVTLSCSQTLNHNVMYWYQQKSSQAPKLLFHYYDKDFNNEADTPDNFQSRRPNTSFCFLDIRSPGLGDTAMYLCATSRDPNQELFFGEGSRLTVL.

The chain couples TRBV10-3 to TRBJ1-4; D not resolved. The V end was cut by 0 bases, the J end by 11 bases, with 19 bases between. The CDR3 totals 16 residues. From germline, CDR1 is ENHRY and CDR2 SYGVKD. DNA for the CDR3: TGTGCCATCAGTGAGTCCGGCGGAATCAACTATGGGAAACTGTTTTTT. Amino acids: CAISESGGINYGKLFF.

The V gene is TRBV7-8, the J gene TRBJ1-1; tentative D call: TRBD1 (5 bases). V was cut by 1 base and J by 10 bases, with 16 bases left in between. This CDR3 has 14 amino acids. Germline lookup yields CDR1 SGHVS and CDR2 FQNEAQ. CDR3 in amino acids: CASSLESQGGRAFF. The CDR3 DNA follows: TGTGCCAGCAGCTTAGAATCGCAGGGAGGGCGAGCTTTCTTT. The full variable domain, in which reference TRBV7-8 and TRBJ1-1 provide the parts outside the CDR3, is GAGVSQSPRYKVAKRGQDVALRCDPISGHVSLFWYQQALGQGPEFLTYFQNEAQLDKSGLPSDRFFAERPEGSVSTLKIQRTQQEDSAVYLCASSLESQGGRAFFGQGTRLTVV.